This T cell receptor (beta chain) was found in a study of blood T cell repertoires in COVID-19. TCRdb keeps only in-frame clones here, not all; method: immunoSEQ multiplex PCR. The table lists around 63,000 clones, about 76% of them singletons. Germline loops: CDR1 SGHRS, CDR2 YFSETQ. CDR3 length: 14 amino acids. V lost 0 bases and J lost 6; bases outside the gene matches: 4. The V gene is TRBV5-1, the J gene TRBJ2-7, with 9 bases fitting TRBD2. Source material: peripheral blood. The clonotype was recovered from an elderly woman with active or convalescent COVID-19. CDR3 in DNA: TGCGCCAGCAGCTTGGTTAGCGGGGGAACCGAGCAGTACTTC. It specifies CASSLVSGGTEQYF.